This is a list of T cell receptor beta chains from one sample in a study of T-cell reconstitution after alpha-beta-depleted transplantation in children. TCRdb recomputed calls from the PCR reads with MiXCR, one row per CDR3 protein. The sample carries 540,000 or so distinct CDR3 sequences, more than 20% recorded once. The material sequenced was PBMCs, mostly from graft donor cells, taken 360 days after TCRalphabeta/CD19-depleted stem cell transplant. Every receptor here comes from a boy in the first two years of life who had a stem cell transplant for acute myeloid leukemia, so the T cells may come from the graft donor. Both conserved end residues are part of each CDR3. The order of the fields is clone size, D gene, J gene, V gene, CDR3 DNA, CDR3 protein. D genes are given only for firm matches. For some rows the clone size is stated as once, few or many, or as a class when expanded; others skip it.

clone size: few
D gene: NA
J gene: TRBJ2-1
V gene: TRBV7-7
CDR3 DNA: TGTGCCAGCAGCTTAGGCCAGGCGCATGAGCAGTTCTTC
CDR3 protein: CASSLGQAHEQFF

clone size: once
D gene: NA
J gene: TRBJ2-1
V gene: TRBV4-3
CDR3 DNA: TGCGCCAGCAGCCCGGCCCGGAGCTCCTACAATGAGCAGTTCTTC
CDR3 protein: CASSPARSSYNEQFF

clone size: NA
D gene: NA
J gene: TRBJ2-7
V gene: TRBV20-1
CDR3 DNA: TGCAGTGCTAGAGGACAGGACTACGAGCAGTACTTC
CDR3 protein: CSARGQDYEQYF

clone size: many
D gene: NA
J gene: TRBJ1-1
V gene: TRBV28
CDR3 DNA: TGTGCCAGCAGTTCACCCTCGTGGGGGCGAGGGACTGAAGCTTTCTTT
CDR3 protein: CASSSPSWGRGTEAFF

clone size: many
D gene: TRBD2
J gene: TRBJ2-1
V gene: TRBV29-1
CDR3 DNA: TGCAGCGTTGAACCGGGCCGGGGAGGGGTCAATGAGCAGTTCTTC
CDR3 protein: CSVEPGRGGVNEQFF

clone size: few
D gene: TRBD2
J gene: TRBJ2-1
V gene: TRBV24-1
CDR3 DNA: TGTGCCACCAGTGCCACGGGGGGGCAAGGTTACAATGAGCAGTTCTTC
CDR3 protein: CATSATGGQGYNEQFF

clone size: many
D gene: TRBD1
J gene: TRBJ1-5
V gene: TRBV30
CDR3 DNA: TGTGCCTGGAGTTCCGGGACAGGTAATCAGCCCCAGCATTTT
CDR3 protein: CAWSSGTGNQPQHF

clone size: few
D gene: TRBD1
J gene: TRBJ2-1
V gene: TRBV3-1
CDR3 DNA: TGTGCCAGCAGGCGCGGGACAGGGGGCTACAATGAGCAGTTCTTC
CDR3 protein: CASRRGTGGYNEQFF

clone size: few
D gene: NA
J gene: TRBJ2-1
V gene: TRBV12-3/TRBV12-4
CDR3 DNA: TGTGCCAGCACCCGACAGGTTAAGGGGGTATACAATGAGCAGTTCTTC
CDR3 protein: CASTRQVKGVYNEQFF

clone size: many
D gene: NA
J gene: TRBJ2-3
V gene: TRBV5-1
CDR3 DNA: TGCGCCAGCAGCTTCAGGGTAGTTGGCACAGATACGCAGTATTTT
CDR3 protein: CASSFRVVGTDTQYF

clone size: NA
D gene: NA
J gene: TRBJ1-4
V gene: TRBV29-1
CDR3 DNA: TGCAGCGTGGTAGGGAGCGAAAAACTGTTTTTT
CDR3 protein: CSVVGSEKLFF

clone size: few
D gene: TRBD2
J gene: TRBJ2-5
V gene: TRBV5-5
CDR3 DNA: TGTGCCAGCAGCCGCCTAGCTCGGGGGGAGCAAGAGACCCAGTACTTC
CDR3 protein: CASSRLARGEQETQYF

clone size: NA
D gene: TRBD1
J gene: TRBJ2-2
V gene: TRBV20-1
CDR3 DNA: TGCAGTGCTAGGACCCGGGACAGAGGGGTAACCGGGGAGCTGTTTTTT
CDR3 protein: CSARTRDRGVTGELFF

clone size: few
D gene: TRBD2
J gene: TRBJ2-7
V gene: TRBV20-1
CDR3 DNA: TGCAGTGCTGACCCGGGACTAGCCCCATACGAGCAGTACTTC
CDR3 protein: CSADPGLAPYEQYF

clone size: many
D gene: NA
J gene: TRBJ2-1
V gene: TRBV12-3/TRBV12-4
CDR3 DNA: TGTGCCAGCAGGACCGGGCAGGGAACCTACAATGAGCAGTTCTTC
CDR3 protein: CASRTGQGTYNEQFF

clone size: many
D gene: TRBD1
J gene: TRBJ2-3
V gene: TRBV7-9
CDR3 DNA: TGTGCCAGCAGCATCCGGGACAGGGGGCCTATATCCACAGATACGCAGTATTTT
CDR3 protein: CASSIRDRGPISTDTQYF

clone size: NA
D gene: NA
J gene: TRBJ1-1
V gene: TRBV7-3
CDR3 DNA: TGTGCCAGCAGCTTAACAGAATTGAACACTGAAGCTTTCTTT
CDR3 protein: CASSLTELNTEAFF

clone size: few
D gene: TRBD2
J gene: TRBJ2-1
V gene: TRBV7-2
CDR3 DNA: TGTGCCACTACCTCGACTAGCGGGGCTAATGAGCAGTTCTTC
CDR3 protein: CATTSTSGANEQFF

clone size: many
D gene: NA
J gene: TRBJ1-1
V gene: TRBV12-3/TRBV12-4
CDR3 DNA: TGTGCCAGCAAGGGCAGGACCCCTGAAGCTTTCTTT
CDR3 protein: CASKGRTPEAFF

clone size: NA
D gene: NA
J gene: TRBJ2-7
V gene: TRBV6-1
CDR3 DNA: TGTGCCACCACGGGGAGGTCACGACAGTTAGGCTACGAGCAGTACTTC
CDR3 protein: CATTGRSRQLGYEQYF

clone size: many
D gene: TRBD1
J gene: TRBJ1-4
V gene: TRBV28
CDR3 DNA: TGTGCCAGCAGTTTGTTGTCGAAAGGGGGCGCTAGGGAAAAACTGTTTTTT
CDR3 protein: CASSLLSKGGAREKLFF

clone size: NA
D gene: NA
J gene: TRBJ2-2
V gene: TRBV11-2
CDR3 DNA: TGTGCCAGCAGCTTCGGTGGGTCCGGGGAGCTGTTTTTT
CDR3 protein: CASSFGGSGELFF

clone size: many
D gene: NA
J gene: TRBJ1-1
V gene: TRBV14
CDR3 DNA: TGTGCCAGCAGCCGGGGGGTTAACACTGAAGCTTTCTTT
CDR3 protein: CASSRGVNTEAFF

clone size: few
D gene: NA
J gene: TRBJ1-3
V gene: TRBV5-1
CDR3 DNA: TGCGCCAGCAGCTTGGGGACGTTAGATGGAAACACCATATATTTT
CDR3 protein: CASSLGTLDGNTIYF

clone size: few
D gene: TRBD1
J gene: TRBJ2-2
V gene: TRBV4-2
CDR3 DNA: TGTGCCAGCAGCCAAGAGAGGACAGGGAACACCGGGGAGCTGTTTTTT
CDR3 protein: CASSQERTGNTGELFF

clone size: few
D gene: TRBD2
J gene: TRBJ2-1
V gene: TRBV12-3/TRBV12-4
CDR3 DNA: TGTGCCCTCAGCCCCGGGGTAGCGGGGGGCCAAGGGGACAATGAGCAGTTCTTC
CDR3 protein: CALSPGVAGGQGDNEQFF

clone size: NA
D gene: NA
J gene: TRBJ2-7
V gene: TRBV29-1
CDR3 DNA: TGCAGCGTTGGTGCGGCAGGTGCTTCCTACGAGCAGTACTTC
CDR3 protein: CSVGAAGASYEQYF

clone size: many
D gene: TRBD2
J gene: TRBJ2-4
V gene: TRBV12-3/TRBV12-4
CDR3 DNA: TGTGCCAGCAGTGCTCCCCGCGGGGGGTTAGCCAAAAACATTCAGTACTTC
CDR3 protein: CASSAPRGGLAKNIQYF

clone size: few
D gene: NA
J gene: TRBJ2-7
V gene: TRBV6-5
CDR3 DNA: TGTGCCAGCAGTTACTCACAGAGCTACGAGCAGTACTTC
CDR3 protein: CASSYSQSYEQYF

clone size: many
D gene: TRBD2
J gene: TRBJ2-3
V gene: TRBV7-2
CDR3 DNA: TGTGCCAGCAGCAAACTAGCGGGGGCCCCAGATACGCAGTATTTT
CDR3 protein: CASSKLAGAPDTQYF

clone size: NA
D gene: NA
J gene: TRBJ1-3
V gene: TRBV6-5
CDR3 DNA: TGTGCCAGCAGTTACAAAACAGGGTTGGCTGGAAACACCATATATTTT
CDR3 protein: CASSYKTGLAGNTIYF

clone size: NA
D gene: TRBD1
J gene: TRBJ1-6
V gene: TRBV27
CDR3 DNA: TGTGCCAGCAGTTACCCACCCATAAAGGACAGGGGCGATTCACCCCTCCACTTT
CDR3 protein: CASSYPPIKDRGDSPLHF

clone size: few
D gene: TRBD1
J gene: TRBJ2-1
V gene: TRBV29-1
CDR3 DNA: TGCAGCGCCTCACTGGACAGGAATGAGCAGTTCTTC
CDR3 protein: CSASLDRNEQFF

clone size: few
D gene: TRBD2
J gene: TRBJ2-5
V gene: TRBV10-2
CDR3 DNA: TGCGCCAGCACCGGACTAGCGGGAGGGGAGACCCAGTACTTC
CDR3 protein: CASTGLAGGETQYF

clone size: NA
D gene: NA
J gene: TRBJ2-7
V gene: TRBV12-3/TRBV12-4
CDR3 DNA: TGTACCAGCAGTTTACAGGACTCCAAAGTCGTGCAGTACTTC
CDR3 protein: CTSSLQDSKVVQYF

clone size: many
D gene: NA
J gene: TRBJ2-3
V gene: TRBV5-1
CDR3 DNA: TGCGCCAGCAGCTTGTTCAGGGACGCAGATACGCAGTATTTT
CDR3 protein: CASSLFRDADTQYF

clone size: NA
D gene: NA
J gene: TRBJ2-3
V gene: TRBV20-1
CDR3 DNA: TGCAGTGCTCCGACAGTAGTAGGCACAGATACGCAGTATTTT
CDR3 protein: CSAPTVVGTDTQYF

clone size: many
D gene: NA
J gene: TRBJ2-2
V gene: TRBV24-1
CDR3 DNA: TGTGCCACCAGTGATTTCCGGGACACCGGGGAGCTGTTTTTT
CDR3 protein: CATSDFRDTGELFF

clone size: few
D gene: NA
J gene: TRBJ1-3
V gene: TRBV27
CDR3 DNA: TGTGCCAGCCGAAGACAGTCTGGAAACACCATATATTTT
CDR3 protein: CASRRQSGNTIYF

clone size: NA
D gene: TRBD2
J gene: TRBJ2-3
V gene: TRBV9
CDR3 DNA: TGTGCCAGCAGCGGTAGCGGGGGGGAGGCCAACACAGATACGCAGTATTTT
CDR3 protein: CASSGSGGEANTDTQYF